The 17 T cell receptor beta chains below come from one sample, sequenced in a study of graft-versus-host responses after intestinal transplantation. The data were produced by immunoSEQ multiplex PCR, yet TCRdb's version contains in-frame clones alone and is incomplete. This sample yields about 10,000 clones, of which 80% to 95% are seen a single time; approximately 3.5% belongs to the top ten. Sample: PBMCs, taken around 40 days after intestinal transplantation. Source of these receptors: a human patient who received an intestinal transplant, so some T cells may come from the graft donor.

This chain links TRBV6-1 with TRBJ2-5; possibly TRBD2 for D (6 bases). This CDR3 is built from 13 residues. Germline V lookup: CDR1 MNHNS, CDR2 SASEGT. Trimming stripped 8 bases from V and 5 bases from J, with 15 bases between. The CDR3 nucleotides read TGTGCCAGCGGGGGAGGTCTTATTGAGACCCAGTACTTC. Its protein is CASGGGLIETQYF.

V usage is TRBV7-2 and J usage is TRBJ1-2; the match to TRBD1 covers 8 bases. Per germline, CDR1 SGHTA and CDR2 FQGNSA. The CDR3 has 17 amino acids. Losses at the gene ends were 2 bases for V and 8 bases for J; bases not matched to a gene: 16. This CDR3 reads CASSLFPPGQAREGYTF. The CDR3 DNA reads TGTGCCAGCAGCTTATTCCCACCGGGACAGGCACGGGAAGGCTACACCTTC. The full variable domain, in which reference TRBV7-2 and TRBJ1-2 provide the parts outside the CDR3, is GAGVSQSPSNKVTEKGKDVELRCDPISGHTALYWYRQSLGQGLEFLIYFQGNSAPDKSGLPSDRFSAERTGGSVSTLTIQRTQQEDSAVYLCASSLFPPGQAREGYTFGSGTRLTVV.

The chain is built from TRBV7-9 and TRBJ2-7; no definite D call. This CDR3 comprises 12 residues. The germline gives CDR1 SEHNR, CDR2 FQNEAQ (reference sequence). V lost 5 bases, J lost 7 bases, and 12 bases lay in between. CDR3 loop: CASSPLPPEQYF. The CDR3 DNA sequence: TGTGCCAGCAGCCCTTTGCCCCCGGAGCAGTACTTC.

The chain has TRBV9 and TRBJ2-7, with D possibly being TRBD1 (5 bases). The CDR3 is made up of 15 amino acids. V shed 2 bases and J shed 5 bases, with 17 bases lying between them. From germline, CDR1 is SGDLS and CDR2 YYNGEE. The CDR3 sequence: CASSVGWKGVDEQYF. The DNA of the CDR3 is TGTGCCAGCAGCGTTGGATGGAAAGGGGTAGACGAGCAGTACTTC.

The V and J genes are TRBV15 and TRBJ2-2, with unresolved D. The CDR3 spans 13 residues. Deletions cut 0 bases from V and 6 bases from J, with 5 bases between. Per germline, CDR1 LNHNV and CDR2 YYDKDF (reference sequence). CDR3 sequence (DNA): TGTGCCACCAGCAGAGATCGGGCCGGGGAGCTGTTTTTT. It yields the protein CATSRDRAGELFF.

This rearrangement joins TRBV2 to TRBJ2-5; D might be TRBD1 or TRBD2, each matching 5 bases. Trimming took 9 bases from V and 0 from J, leaving 8 bases between them. This CDR3 region has 12 residues. Germline assignment: CDR1 SNHLY and CDR2 FYNNEI. The CDR3 here is CARGEYQETQYF. CDR3 in DNA: TGTGCCAGGGGGGAGTACCAAGAGACCCAGTACTTC.

J is TRBJ2-1 and V is TRBV11-1, with 12 bases that match TRBD1. Germline values: CDR1 SGHAT, CDR2 FQDESV (reference sequence). With 5 bases clipped from V and 7 bases from J, the junction kept 6 bases outside the gene matches. The CDR3 totals 15 residues. CDR3 in DNA: TGTGCCAGCAGCCCCGGGACAGGGGGCTCGAATGAGCAGTTCTTC. Protein product: CASSPGTGGSNEQFF.

The chain combines TRBV27 with TRBJ1-1, with D possibly TRBD1 on 5 matching bases. CDR1 and CDR2 from the germline V gene are MNHEY and SMNVEV (reference sequence). The germline V and J ends were trimmed by 3 bases and 8 bases, with 7 bases remaining between them. This CDR3 comprises 11 residues. The CDR3 loop is CASSLGPEAFF. Written as DNA, the CDR3 is TGTGCCAGCAGTTTGGGGCCAGAAGCTTTCTTT.

This sequence joins TRBV25-1 and TRBJ1-1, with 7 bases aligning to TRBD1. From germline, CDR1 is MGHDK and CDR2 SYGVNS. The length of the CDR3 is 16 residues. Trimming removed 10 bases from V and 1 base from J; junction bases left unmatched: 15. The CDR3 loop reads CATATLLQGGNTEAFF. The CDR3 DNA is TGTGCCACCGCAACACTTCTCCAGGGGGGGAACACTGAAGCTTTCTTT.

The V gene is TRBV4-2, the J gene TRBJ2-7; 7 nucleotides match TRBD2. CDR1 LGHNA and CDR2 YNFKEQ come from the germline V gene. The CDR3 is 14 amino acids. Trimming took 4 bases from V and 6 from J; bases not matched to a gene: 9. The CDR3 loop is CASSPVGAGTEQYF. The CDR3 bases are TGTGCCAGCAGCCCCGTTGGAGCGGGAACCGAGCAGTACTTC.

J is TRBJ2-3 and V is TRBV4-2, with D possibly TRBD2 on 5 matching bases. The CDR3 is 16 amino acids. Germline V lookup: CDR1 LGHNA, CDR2 YNFKEQ. V dropped 4 bases and J dropped 2 bases, with 16 bases sitting between them. CDR3 residues: CASSPQYASTTDTQYF. DNA for the CDR3: TGTGCCAGCAGCCCCCAATATGCTAGCACCACAGATACGCAGTATTTT.

The chain is built from TRBV6-1 and TRBJ1-2; D remains ambiguous. Germline V gene data show CDR1 as MNHNS and CDR2 as SASEGT. The CDR3 runs to 13 residues. Trimming stripped 5 bases from V and 3 bases from J, with 10 bases between. DNA of the CDR3: TGTGCCAGCAGTTCTTTAACACACTATGGCTACACCTTC. It is translated as CASSSLTHYGYTF.

The V and J genes are TRBV5-4 and TRBJ2-7; the D call may be TRBD1 or TRBD2 (5 bases each). Deletions cut 5 bases from V and 2 bases from J, with 14 bases between. The CDR3 has 14 amino acids. Germline V gives CDR1 SGHNT, CDR2 YYREEE (reference sequence). Here the CDR3 DNA reads TGTGCCAGCAGGGTTTGGGGGACCCCCTACGAGCAGTACTTC. This codes for CASRVWGTPYEQYF.

DNA for the CDR3: TGCGCCAGCAGCTTGGTTGCGGGGGGTAAAAACATTCAGTACTTC. This translates into CASSLVAGGKNIQYF. This chain uses TRBV5-1 with TRBJ2-4, with TRBD2 identical over 8 bases. V lost 0 bases and J lost 4; bases outside the gene matches: 3. Per germline, CDR1 SGHRS and CDR2 YFSETQ. CDR3 length: 15 residues.

CDR3 amino acids: CASSFGTGVAMNTEAFF. The DNA of the CDR3 is TGTGCCAGCAGCTTCGGGACAGGCGTAGCCATGAACACTGAAGCTTTCTTT. The V gene is TRBV7-8, the J gene TRBJ1-1, with 8 bases that match TRBD1. The CDR3 spans 17 residues. CDR1 and CDR2 from the germline V gene are SGHVS and FQNEAQ. V was pared by 3 bases and J by 0 bases, with 9 bases of the junction left unmatched.

The rearrangement joins TRBV2 to TRBJ2-7, with D possibly matching TRBD2 (5 bases). The CDR3 spans 13 residues. Deletions cut 6 bases from V and 2 bases from J, with 11 bases between. Germline loops: CDR1 SNHLY, CDR2 FYNNEI. This chain's CDR3 is CASRPNGAYEQYF. The CDR3 DNA sequence: TGTGCCAGCAGGCCCAACGGGGCCTACGAGCAGTACTTC. The full variable domain, with the rest looked up from reference TRBV2 and TRBJ2-7, is EPEVTQTPSHQVTQMGQEVILRCVPISNHLYFYWYRQILGQKVEFLVSFYNNEISEKSEIFDDQFSVERPDGSNFTLKIRSTKLEDSAMYFCASRPNGAYEQYFGPGTRLTVT.

This clone has just a few counts. V usage is TRBV7-3 and J usage is TRBJ2-2; maybe TRBD1 (6 bases). The CDR3 length is 17 residues. Germline V gives CDR1 SGHTA, CDR2 FQGTGA. The V end was cut by 5 bases, the J end by 6 bases, with 22 bases between. CDR3 in amino acids: CASSPNPQGMNAGELFF. In nucleotides, the CDR3 is TGTGCCAGCAGCCCCAATCCCCAGGGGATGAATGCCGGGGAGCTGTTTTTT.